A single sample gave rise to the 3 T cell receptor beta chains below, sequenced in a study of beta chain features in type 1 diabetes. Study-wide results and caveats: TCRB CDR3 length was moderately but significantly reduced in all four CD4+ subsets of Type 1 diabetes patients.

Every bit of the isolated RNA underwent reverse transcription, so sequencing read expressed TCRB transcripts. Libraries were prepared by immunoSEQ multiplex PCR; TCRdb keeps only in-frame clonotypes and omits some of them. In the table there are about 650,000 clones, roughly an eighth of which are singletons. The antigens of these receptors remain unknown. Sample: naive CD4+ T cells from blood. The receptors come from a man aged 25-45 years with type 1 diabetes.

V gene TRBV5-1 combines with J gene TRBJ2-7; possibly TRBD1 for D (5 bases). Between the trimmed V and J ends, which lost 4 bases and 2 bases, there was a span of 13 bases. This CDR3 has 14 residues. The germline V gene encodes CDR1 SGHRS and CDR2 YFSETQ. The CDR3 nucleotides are TGCGCCAGCAGCACCAAGGCAGGGACCTACGAGCAGTACTTC. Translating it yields CASSTKAGTYEQYF.

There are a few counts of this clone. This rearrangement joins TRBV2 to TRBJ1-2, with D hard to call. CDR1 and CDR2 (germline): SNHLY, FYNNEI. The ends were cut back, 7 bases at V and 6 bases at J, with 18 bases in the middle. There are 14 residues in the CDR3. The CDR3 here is CASKGVGSSNGYTF. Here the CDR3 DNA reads TGTGCCAGCAAGGGAGTTGGCTCTAGTAATGGCTACACCTTC. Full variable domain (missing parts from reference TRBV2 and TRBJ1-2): EPEVTQTPSHQVTQMGQEVILRCVPISNHLYFYWYRQILGQKVEFLVSFYNNEISEKSEIFDDQFSVERPDGSNFTLKIRSTKLEDSAMYFCASKGVGSSNGYTFGSGTRLTVV.

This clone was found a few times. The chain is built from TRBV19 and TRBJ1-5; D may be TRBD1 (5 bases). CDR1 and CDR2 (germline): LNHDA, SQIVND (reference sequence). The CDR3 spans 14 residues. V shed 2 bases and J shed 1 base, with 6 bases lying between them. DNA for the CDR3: TGTGCCAGTAGTATACCAGGGAGCAATCAGCCCCAGCATTTT. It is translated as CASSIPGSNQPQHF.